Shown below are 5 T cell receptor beta chains from a single sample sequenced in a study of T cells in Graves' hyperthyroidism and ophthalmopathy. Amplified TCR beta CDR3 regions came from RNA transcripts. HTBI primers drove first-round RT-PCR of the TCR CDR3. TCRdb itself ran the multiplex PCR reads through MiXCR, one entry per CDR3 protein. The table has around 190,000 distinct CDR3 sequences, 15% to 20% seen once; the top ten hold about 31%. Input material: blood. The receptor set was obtained from a woman aged 45-60 years with Graves' hyperthyroidism.

This clonotype was seen at least ten times. DNA of the CDR3: TGTGCCAGCAGCACAACAGGGACGTTGGAGCCCCAGCATTTT. Translating it yields CASSTTGTLEPQHF. This chain connects TRBV2 to TRBJ1-5, with D possibly being TRBD1 (6 bases). The CDR3 has 14 residues. V dropped 6 bases and J dropped 8 bases, with 17 bases sitting between them. Germline assignment: CDR1 SNHLY and CDR2 FYNNEI.

The chain joins TRBV3-1 to TRBJ2-7; 8 bases match TRBD1. With V trimmed by 4 bases and J by 1 base, 3 bases remained unmatched. Germline V gene data show CDR1 as LGHDT and CDR2 as YNNKEL (reference sequence). The CDR3 length is 14 residues. CDR3 loop: CASSPDRVSYEQYF. As DNA, the CDR3 is TGTGCCAGCAGCCCGGACAGGGTTTCCTACGAGCAGTACTTC.

In this sample, this clonotype turned up many times. The chain joins TRBV6-2 or TRBV6-3 to TRBJ2-7; D may be TRBD2 (6 bases). The germline gives CDR1 MNHEY, CDR2 SVGEGT. The V and J ends lost 6 bases and 0 bases respectively, with 12 bases between them. There are 14 residues in the CDR3. CDR3 region: CASSHPGSSYEQYF. The CDR3 DNA reads as TGTGCCAGCAGCCACCCCGGGAGCTCCTACGAGCAGTACTTC.

This clonotype was recorded at least ten times. J is TRBJ2-1 and V is TRBV6-6, with 11 nucleotides matching TRBD2. The trim removed 2 bases at V and 0 bases at J, leaving 6 bases unmatched. Looked up from germline, CDR1 is MNHNY and CDR2 is SVGAGI (reference sequence). This CDR3 spans 18 amino acids. CDR3 residues: CASSYPTSGVSSYNEQFF. Written as DNA, the CDR3 is TGTGCCAGCAGTTACCCGACTAGCGGGGTTAGCTCCTACAATGAGCAGTTCTTC.

This clonotype has a count of ten or more. A junction end diverges from the germline sequence, so it may reflect a read error. The chain couples TRBV7-2 to TRBJ2-2; 15 bases match TRBD2. The germline CDR1 and CDR2 sequences are SGHTA and FQGNSA. The CDR3 spans 17 residues. This CDR3 reads CASNLPGLAGGTGELFF. CDR3 in DNA: TGTGCCAGCAACTTACCGGGACTAGCGGGGGGAACCGGGGAGCTGTTTTTT.